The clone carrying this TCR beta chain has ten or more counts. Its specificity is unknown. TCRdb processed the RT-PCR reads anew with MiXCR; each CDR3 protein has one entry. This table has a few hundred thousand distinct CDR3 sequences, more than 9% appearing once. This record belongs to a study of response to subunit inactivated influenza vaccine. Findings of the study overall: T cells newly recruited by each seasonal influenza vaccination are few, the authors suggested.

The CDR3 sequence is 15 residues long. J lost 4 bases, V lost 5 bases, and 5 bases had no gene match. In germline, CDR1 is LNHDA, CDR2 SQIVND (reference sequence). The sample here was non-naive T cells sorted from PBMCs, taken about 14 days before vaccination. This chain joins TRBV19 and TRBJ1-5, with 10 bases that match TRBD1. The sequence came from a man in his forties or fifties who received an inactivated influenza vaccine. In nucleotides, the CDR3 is TGTGCCAGTAGTGCGGACAGGGGGGGGAATCAGCCCCAGCATTTT. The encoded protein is CASSADRGGNQPQHF.